This passage covers 24 T cell receptor beta chains from one sample sequenced in a study of blood T cell repertoires in COVID-19. TCRdb's copy holds only in-frame clones and misses some; the assay was immunoSEQ multiplex PCR. The sample includes roughly 500,000 clones, about 88% of them seen just once. Specimen: peripheral blood. The receptor set was obtained from a young man with COVID-19, enrolled during active disease.

To note about this clone: At one end, the junction sequence differs from germline, possibly due to a read error. The V call is TRBV2, the J call TRBJ2-1, with D possibly being TRBD1 (6 bases). From germline, CDR1 is SNHLY and CDR2 FYNNEI. This CDR3 spans 16 amino acids. CDR3 sequence (DNA): TGTGCCAGCACTGAAAGACAGGACCGCTCCTACAATGAGCAGTTCTTC. Amino acids: CASTERQDRSYNEQFF.

The rearrangement joins TRBV5-5 to TRBJ1-2; D is ambiguous. Trimming cost V 5 bases and J 3 bases, with 8 bases left between them. Germline V gene data show CDR1 as SGHKS and CDR2 as YYEKEE (reference sequence). This CDR3 spans 12 amino acids. For the CDR3, the DNA is TGTGCCAGCAGTAGCAGCGACTATGGCTACACCTTC. Its protein is CASSSSDYGYTF. Filled out from reference TRBV5-5 and TRBJ1-2, the complete variable domain reads DAGVTQSPTHLIKTRGQQVTLRCSPISGHKSVSWYQQVLGQGPQFIFQYYEKEERGRGNFPDRFSARQFPNYSSELNVNALLLGDSALYLCASSSSDYGYTFGSGTRLTVV.

The V call is TRBV6-1, the J call TRBJ2-6; 11 bases align to TRBD1. The germline gives CDR1 MNHNS, CDR2 SASEGT. The V gene end was trimmed by 4 bases and the J gene end by 3 bases; junction bases not matched to a gene: 8. This CDR3 spans 18 amino acids. The CDR3 sequence is CASSGPGQGAYGANVLTF. The CDR3 DNA is TGTGCCAGCAGTGGCCCAGGACAGGGGGCTTATGGGGCCAACGTCCTGACTTTC.

The chain combines TRBV15 with TRBJ2-2; a possible D gene is TRBD2 (5 bases). V dropped 8 bases and J dropped 4 bases, with 20 bases sitting between them. The CDR3 covers 16 residues. CDR1 is LNHNV and CDR2 is YYDKDF in the germline V gene (reference sequence). Here the CDR3 reads CATQPSGRLGTGELFF. CDR3 nucleotide sequence: TGTGCCACCCAACCATCGGGGAGATTAGGCACCGGGGAGCTGTTTTTT.

This chain joins TRBV11-2 and TRBJ2-7, with D possibly TRBD2 on 5 matching bases. Trimming removed 5 bases at V and 1 base at J, with 12 bases between. Germline CDR1 SGHAT, CDR2 FQNNGV. The CDR3 extends over 14 amino acids. The CDR3 region has the DNA TGTGCCAGCAGCCTACCCGGGATTTCCTACGAGCAGTACTTC. Its protein product is CASSLPGISYEQYF.

This clone was counted between two and nine times. The chain employs TRBV7-6 and TRBJ2-7; perhaps TRBD2 as D (6 bases). V lost 1 base, J lost 4 bases, and 14 bases lay in between. The length of the CDR3 is 15 residues. Germline V gives CDR1 SGHVS, CDR2 FNYEAQ. CDR3 in amino acids: CASSLEPREDYEQYF. CDR3 in DNA: TGTGCCAGCAGCTTAGAACCCAGGGAGGATTACGAGCAGTACTTC.

The chain joins TRBV3-1 (or the pseudogene TRBV3-2) to TRBJ1-1, with D perhaps TRBD1 (5 bases). The germline V gene encodes CDR1 LGHDT and CDR2 YNNKEL (reference sequence). This CDR3 contains 15 residues. V lost 1 base and J 3 bases, leaving 12 bases between the germline ends. CDR3 region: CASSQVTGRDTEAFF. DNA of the CDR3: TGTGCCAGCAGCCAAGTTACAGGCCGGGACACTGAAGCTTTCTTT.

The chain uses TRBV3-1 (or the pseudogene TRBV3-2) and TRBJ2-1, with D perhaps TRBD1 (6 bases). Trimming cost V 0 bases and J 4 bases, with 7 bases left between them. This CDR3 is built from 14 residues. From germline, CDR1 is LGHDT and CDR2 YNNKEL (reference sequence). The CDR3 reads CASSQEGQYNEQFF. In DNA form, the CDR3 reads TGTGCCAGCAGCCAAGAAGGACAGTACAATGAGCAGTTCTTC.

The chain couples TRBV18 to TRBJ2-7; tentatively, D is TRBD1 (6 bases). Between the trimmed V and J ends, which lost 6 bases and 6 bases, there was a span of 18 bases. Germline CDR1 is KGHSH and CDR2 is LQKENI. The CDR3 is 14 residues long. The CDR3 sequence: CASSPDRFRGEQYF. Written as DNA, the CDR3 is TGTGCCAGCTCCCCCGACAGGTTTCGAGGCGAGCAGTACTTC.

V gene TRBV7-9 combines with J gene TRBJ2-7, with 12 bases aligning to TRBD2. CDR1 and CDR2 from the germline V gene are SEHNR and FQNEAQ (reference sequence). The CDR3 extends over 19 amino acids. V lost 4 bases and J lost 1; bases outside the gene matches: 14. CDR3 region: CASSSSLAGGPSSSYEQYF. The CDR3 DNA sequence: TGTGCCAGCAGCTCGAGCCTAGCGGGAGGGCCGTCATCGTCCTACGAGCAGTACTTC.

The rearrangement uses TRBV6-4 and TRBJ1-5; possible D gene TRBD1, 5 bases. The ends were cut back, 2 bases at V and 7 bases at J, with 9 bases in the middle. The germline V gene encodes CDR1 MRHNA and CDR2 SNTAGT. The CDR3 runs 13 residues. CDR3 bases: TGTGCCAGCAGTGACCCAGGGAAGCAGCCCCAGCATTTT. It is translated as CASSDPGKQPQHF.

This chain connects TRBV23-1 to TRBJ1-4; D call uncertain. TRBV23-1 counts as an open reading frame of uncertain function. The CDR3 has 20 residues. Trimming pared 0 bases from V and 1 base from J, leaving 21 bases between. This CDR3 reads CASSQSSGLRMNQTNEKLFF. DNA for the CDR3: TGCGCCAGCAGTCAATCGTCTGGACTGCGGATGAATCAAACTAATGAAAAACTGTTTTTT.

The rearrangement uses TRBV19 and TRBJ2-5, with TRBD2 matching over 8 bases. The V gene end was trimmed by 6 bases and the J gene end by 2 bases; junction bases not matched to a gene: 5. The CDR3 spans 14 residues. Germline CDR1 reads LNHDA; CDR2 reads SQIVND (reference sequence). Here the CDR3 reads CASRGSGAQETQYF. The DNA for the CDR3 is TGTGCCAGTAGGGGTAGCGGGGCACAAGAGACCCAGTACTTC.

The CDR3 here is CAWSVLREIYGYTF. The CDR3, as DNA: TGTGCCTGGAGTGTATTAAGGGAGATCTATGGCTACACCTTC. The chain carries TRBV30 and TRBJ1-2; D is unclear. CDR3 length equals 14 residues. With 0 bases removed from V and 4 bases from J, the gap between germline ends came to 12 bases. Germline V gene sequence: CDR1 GTSNPN, CDR2 SVGIG (reference sequence).

The chain combines TRBV5-1 with TRBJ1-2; 8 bases match TRBD1. This CDR3 comprises 16 residues. The germline gives CDR1 SGHRS, CDR2 YFSETQ. V lost 1 base to trimming and J lost 8 bases; unmatched junction nucleotides: 13. The CDR3 sequence: CASSLPGQGTMGGYTF. CDR3 in DNA: TGCGCCAGCAGCTTGCCCGGACAGGGCACGATGGGAGGCTACACCTTC.

CDR3 coding DNA: TGTGCCAGCAGCCTAGGAGCGGGGGGGTACCAAGAGACCCAGTACTTC. It specifies CASSLGAGGYQETQYF. This chain uses TRBV5-4 with TRBJ2-5; TRBD2 matches 10 bases. V dropped 4 bases and J dropped 0; count of bases not matched to a gene: 6. The CDR3 runs 16 residues. CDR1 is SGHNT, CDR2 YYREEE, per germline (reference sequence).

The chain employs TRBV18 and TRBJ1-6; possible D gene TRBD1, 6 bases. The CDR3 sequence is 15 residues long. Germline values: CDR1 KGHSH, CDR2 LQKENI. Trimming left V 4 bases short and J 5 bases short, with 12 bases between. This CDR3 is CASSLTGHHNSPLHF. In DNA, the CDR3 is TGTGCCAGCTCACTGACAGGCCATCATAATTCACCCCTCCACTTT.

This sequence joins TRBV14 and TRBJ2-7; 9 bases fit TRBD1. CDR1 is SGHDN and CDR2 is FVKESK in the germline V gene. This CDR3 is 14 amino acids long. V was pared by 4 bases and J by 3 bases, with 4 bases of the junction left unmatched. CDR3 sequence: CASSRDRVRYEQYF. CDR3 bases: TGTGCCAGCAGCCGGGACAGGGTTCGCTACGAGCAGTACTTC.

V is TRBV24-1 and J is TRBJ2-7; perhaps TRBD2 as D (5 bases). The germline V gene has CDR1 KGHDR and CDR2 SFDVKD. The CDR3 loop spans 12 amino acids. V lost 5 bases, J lost 5 bases, and 9 bases lay in between. The DNA for the CDR3 is TGTGCCACCAGTGGAGGGATCGACGAGCAGTACTTC. It encodes CATSGGIDEQYF.

This clone was observed a single time. The chain joins TRBV2 to TRBJ2-3; the match to TRBD1 covers 8 bases. Germline V gene data show CDR1 as SNHLY and CDR2 as FYNNEI. The CDR3 extends over 16 amino acids. J was trimmed by 3 bases and V by 5 bases; bases with no gene match: 10. CDR3 sequence (DNA): TGTGCCAGCAGTCTCGACAGGGGTCGAGGAACAGATACGCAGTATTTT. This translates into CASSLDRGRGTDTQYF. The whole variable domain, filled in from reference TRBV2 and TRBJ2-3, reads EPEVTQTPSHQVTQMGQEVILRCVPISNHLYFYWYRQILGQKVEFLVSFYNNEISEKSEIFDDQFSVERPDGSNFTLKIRSTKLEDSAMYFCASSLDRGRGTDTQYFGPGTRLTVL.

In this sample, this clone turned up once. The chain combines TRBV5-1 with TRBJ2-7; 11 bases map to TRBD2. The J segment lost 2 bases and the V segment lost 3 bases, leaving 7 bases of the junction unmatched. The germline gives CDR1 SGHRS, CDR2 YFSETQ. This CDR3 has 16 amino acids. The CDR3 spells CASSSLAGGSTYEQYF. The DNA for the CDR3 is TGCGCCAGCAGCTCGCTAGCGGGGGGCTCAACCTACGAGCAGTACTTC.

The rearrangement links TRBV6-4 to TRBJ1-2, with unresolved D. The germline CDR1 and CDR2 sequences are MRHNA and SNTAGT. The length of the CDR3 is 15 residues. V lost 5 bases, J lost 8 bases, and 21 bases lay in between. CDR3 in DNA: TGTGCCAGCAGTCCGGACTGGATTTGGGAAGGGGGCTACACCTTC. Protein: CASSPDWIWEGGYTF.

This chain links TRBV5-4 with TRBJ2-5; 7 bases line up with TRBD2. The CDR3 is 15 amino acids. With V trimmed by 4 bases and J by 5 bases, 11 bases remained unmatched. Germline loops: CDR1 SGHNT, CDR2 YYREEE (reference sequence). The CDR3 DNA reads as TGTGCCAGCAGCCGTCTCGCGGGAGAGGGGGAGACCCAGTACTTC. Translating it yields CASSRLAGEGETQYF.

The genes are TRBV6-2 or TRBV6-3 and TRBJ2-7; 13 bases agree with TRBD2. Germline-derived CDR1 and CDR2 are MNHEY and SVGEGT. The CDR3 consists of 16 residues. The V and J ends lost 0 bases and 1 base, in that order; junction bases with no gene match: 0. The CDR3 region is CASSYSTSGRSYEQYF. CDR3 coding DNA: TGTGCCAGCAGTTACTCGACTAGCGGGAGGTCCTACGAGCAGTACTTC.